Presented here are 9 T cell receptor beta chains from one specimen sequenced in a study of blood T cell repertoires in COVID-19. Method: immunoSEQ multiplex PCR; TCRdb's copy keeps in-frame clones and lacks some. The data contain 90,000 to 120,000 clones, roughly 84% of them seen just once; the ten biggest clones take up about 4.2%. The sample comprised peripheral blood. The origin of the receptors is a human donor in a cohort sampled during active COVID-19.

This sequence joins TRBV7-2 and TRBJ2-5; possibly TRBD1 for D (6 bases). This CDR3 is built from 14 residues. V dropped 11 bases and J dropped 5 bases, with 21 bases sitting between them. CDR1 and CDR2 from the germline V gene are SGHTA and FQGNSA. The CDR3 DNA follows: TGTGCCTCCCAGGGGTCCGGGGCGCAGGAGACCCAGTACTTC. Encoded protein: CASQGSGAQETQYF.

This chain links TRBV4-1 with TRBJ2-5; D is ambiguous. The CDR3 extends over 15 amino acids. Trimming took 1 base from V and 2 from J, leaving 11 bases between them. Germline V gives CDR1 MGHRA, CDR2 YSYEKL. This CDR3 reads CASSQASGVQETQYF. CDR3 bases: TGCGCCAGCAGCCAAGCGTCGGGTGTTCAAGAGACCCAGTACTTC.

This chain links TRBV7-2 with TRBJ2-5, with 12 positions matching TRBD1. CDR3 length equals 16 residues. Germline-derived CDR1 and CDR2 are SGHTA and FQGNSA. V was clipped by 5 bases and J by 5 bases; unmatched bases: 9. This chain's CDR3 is CASSNAGTGGVETQYF. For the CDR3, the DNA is TGTGCCAGCAGCAACGCCGGGACAGGGGGCGTGGAGACCCAGTACTTC.

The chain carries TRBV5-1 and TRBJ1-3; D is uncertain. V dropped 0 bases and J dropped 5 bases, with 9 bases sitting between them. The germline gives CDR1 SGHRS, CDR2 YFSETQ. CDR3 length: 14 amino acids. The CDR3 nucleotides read TGCGCCAGCAGCTTGGAGTCAGGCAGAAACACCATATATTTT. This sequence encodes CASSLESGRNTIYF.

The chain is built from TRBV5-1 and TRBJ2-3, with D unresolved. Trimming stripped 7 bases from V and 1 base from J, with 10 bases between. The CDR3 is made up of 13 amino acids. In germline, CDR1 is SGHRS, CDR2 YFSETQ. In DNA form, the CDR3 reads TGCGCCAGCGGCATCTTTCGCACAGATACGCAGTATTTT. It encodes CASGIFRTDTQYF.

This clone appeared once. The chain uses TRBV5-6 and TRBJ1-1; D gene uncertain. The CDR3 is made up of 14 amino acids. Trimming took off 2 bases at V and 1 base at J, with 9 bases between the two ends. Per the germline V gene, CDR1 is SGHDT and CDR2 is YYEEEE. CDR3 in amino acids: CASSFRRRNTEAFF. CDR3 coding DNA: TGTGCCAGCAGCTTTAGACGGAGGAACACTGAAGCTTTCTTT.

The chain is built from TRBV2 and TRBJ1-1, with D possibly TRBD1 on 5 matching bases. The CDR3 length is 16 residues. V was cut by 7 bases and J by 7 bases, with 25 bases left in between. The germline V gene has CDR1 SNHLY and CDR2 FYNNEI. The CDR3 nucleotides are TGTGCCAGCACATCGGGCTTTGGGGCGCAAGGGGATGAAGCTTTCTTT. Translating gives CASTSGFGAQGDEAFF.

The CDR3 DNA is TGCGCCAGCAGCTTGTCGACAGAAAACAACAATGAGCAGTTCTTC. Residues: CASSLSTENNNEQFF. The rearrangement uses TRBV5-1 and TRBJ2-1, with D perhaps TRBD1 (5 bases). V was cut by 1 base and J by 5 bases, with 13 bases left in between. The CDR3 is 15 amino acids. Germline-derived CDR1 and CDR2 are SGHRS and YFSETQ.

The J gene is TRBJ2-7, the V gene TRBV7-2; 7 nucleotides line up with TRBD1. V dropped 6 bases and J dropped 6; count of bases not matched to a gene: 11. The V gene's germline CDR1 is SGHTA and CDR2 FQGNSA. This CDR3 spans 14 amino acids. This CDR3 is CASSYPGGSGEQYF. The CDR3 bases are TGTGCCAGCAGTTACCCAGGGGGATCGGGCGAGCAGTACTTC.